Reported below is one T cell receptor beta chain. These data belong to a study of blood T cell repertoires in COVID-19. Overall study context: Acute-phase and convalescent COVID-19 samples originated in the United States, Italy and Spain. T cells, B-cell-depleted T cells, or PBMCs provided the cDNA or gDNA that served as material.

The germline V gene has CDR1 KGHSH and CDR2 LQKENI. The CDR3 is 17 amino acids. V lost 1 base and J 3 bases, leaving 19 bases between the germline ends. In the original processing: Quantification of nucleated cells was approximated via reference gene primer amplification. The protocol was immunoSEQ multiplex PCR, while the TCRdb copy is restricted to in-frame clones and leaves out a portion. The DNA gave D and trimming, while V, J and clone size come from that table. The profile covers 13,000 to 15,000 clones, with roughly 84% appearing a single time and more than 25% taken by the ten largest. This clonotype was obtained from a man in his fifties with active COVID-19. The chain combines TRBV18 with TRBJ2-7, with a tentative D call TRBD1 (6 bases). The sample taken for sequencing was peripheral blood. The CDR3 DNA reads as TGTGCCAGCTCACCACTGGGGACAAGAGCCCACAGCTACGAGCAGTACTTC. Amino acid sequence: CASSPLGTRAHSYEQYF.